Each of the 14 T cell receptor beta chains below was sequenced from the same sample in a study of cytomegalovirus exposure and HLA in healthy donors. Profiled with immunoSEQ multiplex PCR; TCRdb holds only in-frame clones, not every one. The sample consists of about 330,000 clones, approximately 90% of them appearing once. Material: PBMCs. The source of these receptors is a woman between 18 and 29 years old in good health and CMV-seronegative.

The J gene is TRBJ2-1, the V gene TRBV13, with TRBD2 matching 8 bases. Trimming at V came to 5 bases and at J to 0 bases, leaving 6 bases not matched to a gene. The germline gives CDR1 PRHDT, CDR2 FYEKMQ (reference sequence). CDR3 size: 16 residues. CDR3 protein: CASSKDSGNSYNEQFF. CDR3 bases: TGTGCCAGCAGCAAAGATAGCGGGAACTCCTACAATGAGCAGTTCTTC.

The chain employs TRBV6-5 and TRBJ2-2; D call uncertain. The CDR3 loop spans 14 amino acids. Germline CDR1 MNHEY, CDR2 SVGAGI. The V gene lost 5 bases and the J gene lost 4 bases, with 11 bases spanning the gap. CDR3: CASSRWFGTGELFF. Here the CDR3 DNA reads TGTGCCAGCAGTAGATGGTTCGGCACCGGGGAGCTGTTTTTT.

This sequence joins TRBV11-2 and TRBJ2-2, with 9 nucleotides matching TRBD2. V lost 5 bases to trimming and J lost 10 bases; unmatched junction nucleotides: 11. CDR3 size: 15 residues. Germline V lookup: CDR1 SGHAT, CDR2 FQNNGV. The DNA of the CDR3 is TGTGCCAGCAGCCCTATGAGTAGCGGGAGTGCGGAGCTGTTTTTT. It yields the protein CASSPMSSGSAELFF.

The V and J genes are TRBV5-1 and TRBJ2-7; D unclear. V was clipped by 2 bases and J by 0 bases, with 9 bases between them. The CDR3 extends over 14 amino acids. Germline V gives CDR1 SGHRS, CDR2 YFSETQ. The CDR3 DNA sequence: TGCGCCAGCAGCTTAGACGACTTCTCCTACGAGCAGTACTTC. It is translated as CASSLDDFSYEQYF.

V gene TRBV27 combines with J gene TRBJ2-5, with D perhaps matching TRBD2 (5 bases). Trimming removed 6 bases at V and 7 bases at J, with 12 bases between. CDR1 MNHEY and CDR2 SMNVEV come from the germline V gene (reference sequence). The CDR3 sequence is 12 residues long. CDR3 sequence: CASSLVRGTQYF. In DNA, the CDR3 is TGTGCCAGCAGCCTCGTCCGGGGGACCCAGTACTTC.

This chain uses TRBV19 with TRBJ2-7, with 9 bases that match TRBD1. The CDR3 length is 14 residues. CDR1 and CDR2 (germline): LNHDA, SQIVND (reference sequence). V shed 6 bases and J 5 bases; nucleotides not matched to a gene: 8. In DNA, the CDR3 is TGTGCCAGTAGGGACAGGGGAGGCGGCGACGAGCAGTACTTC. The encoded protein is CASRDRGGGDEQYF.

The V call is TRBV12-5, the J call TRBJ2-1; weak D call: TRBD1 (6 bases). Per germline, CDR1 LGHNT and CDR2 FRNRAP. There are 18 residues in the CDR3. V shed 4 bases and J shed 5 bases, with 24 bases lying between them. The CDR3 bases are TGTGCTAGTGGTTCACCCGGGACAAGTAAACCCACGAACAATGAGCAGTTCTTC. Translated: CASGSPGTSKPTNNEQFF.

The rearrangement joins TRBV4-3 to TRBJ2-2, with 7 bases aligning to TRBD1. Losses at the gene ends were 2 bases for V and 2 bases for J; bases not matched to a gene: 8. The germline V gene encodes CDR1 LGHNA and CDR2 YSLEER. The CDR3 contains 17 residues. The CDR3 region is CASSQSTGTDNTGELFF. The CDR3 nucleotides are TGCGCCAGCAGCCAAAGTACCGGGACAGATAACACCGGGGAGCTGTTTTTT.

The chain links TRBV28 to TRBJ2-1; weak D call: TRBD1 (10 bases). In germline, CDR1 is MDHEN, CDR2 SYDVKM. This CDR3 contains 18 residues. Trimming stripped 2 bases from V and 3 bases from J, with 20 bases between. The CDR3 DNA is TGTGCCAGCAGTTTACGGACAGGGGGACTAGCCTTCTACAATGAGCAGTTCTTC. It translates to CASSLRTGGLAFYNEQFF.

In nucleotides, the CDR3 is TGTGCCAGCAGAGACCGGACAGGGACGACAGGGTATGGCTACACCTTC. Its protein is CASRDRTGTTGYGYTF. The chain carries TRBV28 and TRBJ1-2; TRBD1 agrees at 8 bases. The germline V gene encodes CDR1 MDHEN and CDR2 SYDVKM. The CDR3 contains 16 residues. The V and J ends lost 6 bases and 5 bases, in that order; junction bases with no gene match: 14.

In this sample, this clone turned up a few times. This chain connects TRBV28 to TRBJ2-7; 7 positions match TRBD1. V shed 5 bases, J shed 6 bases, and the junction held 4 bases outside the gene matches. CDR1 is MDHEN, CDR2 SYDVKM, per germline. This CDR3 is 12 amino acids long. CDR3 residues: CASSDRAGEQYF. CDR3 nucleotide sequence: TGTGCCAGCAGTGACAGGGCCGGCGAGCAGTACTTC. The whole variable domain, filled in from reference TRBV28 and TRBJ2-7, reads DVKVTQSSRYLVKRTGEKVFLECVQDMDHENMFWYRQDPGLGLRLIYFSYDVKMKEKGDIPEGYSVSREKKERFSLILESASTNQTSMYLCASSDRAGEQYFGPGTRLTVT.

This sequence joins TRBV9 and TRBJ2-3; D is possibly TRBD1 (6 bases). Germline CDR1 SGDLS, CDR2 YYNGEE. The CDR3 covers 16 residues. Between the trimmed V and J ends, which lost 1 base and 4 bases, there was a span of 16 bases. The CDR3 loop reads CASSVHQGEGADTQYF. The CDR3, as DNA: TGTGCCAGCAGCGTACATCAGGGTGAGGGGGCAGATACGCAGTATTTT.

The genes are TRBV9 and TRBJ2-7; 12 nucleotides match TRBD2. CDR3 length: 16 residues. Germline CDR1 is SGDLS and CDR2 is YYNGEE. The J segment lost 3 bases and the V segment lost 0 bases, leaving 4 bases of the junction unmatched. CDR3 region: CASSVGTSGDLYEQYF. The CDR3 nucleotides are TGTGCCAGCAGCGTAGGGACTAGCGGGGACCTCTACGAGCAGTACTTC.

This chain links TRBV19 with TRBJ2-7; a weak D match, TRBD2 (6 bases). V gave up 3 bases and J gave up 0 bases, with 15 bases separating them. Germline loops: CDR1 LNHDA, CDR2 SQIVND (reference sequence). This CDR3 spans 16 amino acids. CDR3 sequence reads: CASSISGRGGSYEQYF. As DNA, the CDR3 is TGTGCCAGTAGTATTTCCGGTAGGGGAGGCTCCTACGAGCAGTACTTC.